The next 30 T cell receptor beta chains were all read from a single sample in a study of T cells expressing NK-cell markers. TCRdb reprocessed the 5' RACE reads and keeps a single row for each CDR3 protein, giving no DNA. The table lists some 150,000 distinct CDR3 sequences. The specimen was blood T cells: a sorted CD56 or NKG2C T cell subset, CD4+ or CD8+ T cells, or bulk PBMC T cells (not recorded which). These receptors were obtained from a man in his late teens or twenties in good health.

This rearrangement joins TRBV5-5 to TRBJ2-7. In germline, CDR1 is SGHKS, CDR2 YYEKEE (reference sequence). The CDR3 runs to 15 residues. The CDR3 spells CASSPNSLGSYEQYF.

The V call is TRBV20-1, the J call TRBJ2-1; with no DNA, the TCRdb D assignment of TRBD2 cannot be verified. Germline CDR1 and CDR2: DFQATT and SNEGSKA (reference sequence). The CDR3 contains 14 residues. The chain's CDR3 is CSADRLAGDYEQFF.

J is TRBJ2-7 and V is TRBV12-3 or TRBV12-4. This CDR3 has 14 amino acids. This CDR3 is CASSPSGSNYEQYF.

The chain recombines TRBV19 with TRBJ2-7. Germline V gives CDR1 LNHDA, CDR2 SQIVND (reference sequence). This CDR3 contains 12 residues. The CDR3 sequence is CASSIGSYEQYF.

This rearrangement joins TRBV28 to TRBJ2-7; lacking DNA, the TRBD2 call made by TCRdb goes unchecked. The CDR3 is 13 residues long. CDR1 and CDR2 from the germline V gene are MDHEN and SYDVKM. The chain's CDR3 is CASKGLAGAEQYF.

The rearrangement links TRBV14 to TRBJ2-1. This CDR3 has 11 residues. Germline V gene data show CDR1 as SGHDN and CDR2 as FVKESK. The CDR3 spells CASSQAVEQFF.

The CDR3 protein is CASSLDRGNRNEQFF. The rearrangement joins TRBV7-9 to TRBJ2-1; the D gene TCRdb calls, TRBD2, cannot be checked with no DNA. Per germline, CDR1 SEHNR and CDR2 FQNEAQ (reference sequence). The CDR3 runs 15 residues.

V and J are TRBV27 and TRBJ1-2; the TCRdb D gene call, TRBD1, has no DNA to confirm it. Germline V gives CDR1 MNHEY, CDR2 SMNVEV (reference sequence). The CDR3 contains 14 residues. The CDR3 sequence: CASSSPGSNYGYTF.

The V and J genes are TRBV5-4 and TRBJ2-7; the TCRdb D gene call, TRBD2, has no DNA to confirm it. The germline V gene encodes CDR1 SGHNT and CDR2 YYREEE (reference sequence). This CDR3 contains 19 residues. The CDR3 sequence is CASSLLGSASGNVLYEQYF.

The chain uses TRBV6-1 and TRBJ2-7; no DNA is available, so the TRBD1 call from TCRdb remains unchecked. Germline V gene data show CDR1 as MNHNS and CDR2 as SASEGT. The CDR3 totals 14 residues. CDR3 amino acids: CASNRDRGRDEQYF.

The chain carries TRBV2 and TRBJ2-7; TCRdb selects TRBD1, and the lack of DNA leaves this call unchecked. CDR1 and CDR2 (germline): SNHLY, FYNNEI. The CDR3 spans 15 residues. CDR3 region: CASSEGVLLLSEQYF.

This chain uses TRBV12-3 or TRBV12-4 with TRBJ2-3; TCRdb lists TRBD2, though no DNA is available to test this call. This CDR3 contains 19 residues. The CDR3: CAGIPFAGTSGNGADTQYF.

The chain is built from TRBV29-1 and TRBJ2-6. The CDR3 length is 16 residues. The V gene's germline CDR1 is SQVTM and CDR2 ANQGSEA. CDR3 residues: CSAADLEVTGANVLTF.

V gene TRBV2 combines with J gene TRBJ1-2. This CDR3 has 11 amino acids. CDR1 is SNHLY, CDR2 FYNNEI, per germline. CDR3 in amino acids: CASSEEDGYTF.

The gene calls are TRBV6-5 and TRBJ2-7; checking the TCRdb D call of TRBD2 is not possible without DNA. The germline V gene encodes CDR1 MNHEY and CDR2 SVGAGI. There are 17 residues in the CDR3. The CDR3 sequence is CASSYSPGGRVTSEQYF.

The rearrangement links TRBV5-4 to TRBJ2-1. Germline V gives CDR1 SGHNT, CDR2 YYREEE (reference sequence). The CDR3 loop spans 14 amino acids. CDR3 in amino acids: CASSFMAEYNEQFF.

The chain employs TRBV12-5 and TRBJ1-1; lacking DNA, the TRBD1 call made by TCRdb goes unchecked. Per germline, CDR1 LGHNT and CDR2 FRNRAP. This CDR3 is built from 13 residues. CDR3 protein: CASGLGGNTEAFF. Variable domain in full (rest from reference TRBV12-5 and TRBJ1-1): DARVTQTPRHKVTEMGQEVTMRCQPILGHNTVFWYRQTMMQGLELLAYFRNRAPLDDSGMPKDRFSAEMPDATLATLKIQPSEPRDSAVYFCASGLGGNTEAFFGQGTRLTVV.

The chain joins TRBV7-6 to TRBJ2-1; TCRdb picks TRBD2, but there is no DNA to check that call. This CDR3 comprises 18 residues. CDR1 and CDR2 from the germline V gene are SGHVS and FNYEAQ. CDR3 amino acids: CASSLAGTSGEAYNEQFF. Full variable domain (rest looked up from reference TRBV7-6 and TRBJ2-1): GAGVSQSPRYKVTKRGQDVALRCDPISGHVSLYWYRQALGQGPEFLTYFNYEAQQDKSGLPNDRFSAERPEGSISTLTIQRTEQRDSAMYRCASSLAGTSGEAYNEQFFGPGTRLTVL.

The genes are TRBV24-1 and TRBJ2-2; no DNA is available, so the TRBD1 call from TCRdb remains unchecked. The CDR3 contains 16 residues. Germline CDR1 and CDR2: KGHDR and SFDVKD. The CDR3 here is CATSEGQGARTGELFF.

This chain connects TRBV19 to TRBJ1-5. Germline V lookup: CDR1 LNHDA, CDR2 SQIVND (reference sequence). The CDR3 has 15 amino acids. CDR3 protein: CASSIASVSNQPQHF.

The chain carries TRBV7-2 and TRBJ2-1; there is no DNA to check the TCRdb D call of TRBD2. Germline CDR1 and CDR2: SGHTA and FQGNSA. The CDR3 covers 15 residues. CDR3 amino acids: CASSGTGTTRDEQFF. Full variable domain (rest looked up from reference TRBV7-2 and TRBJ2-1): GAGVSQSPSNKVTEKGKDVELRCDPISGHTALYWYRQSLGQGLEFLIYFQGNSAPDKSGLPSDRFSAERTGGSVSTLTIQRTQQEDSAVYLCASSGTGTTRDEQFFGPGTRLTVL.

The rearrangement links TRBV7-9 to TRBJ2-1; there is no DNA to check the TCRdb D call of TRBD2. CDR1 is SEHNR and CDR2 is FQNEAQ in the germline V gene (reference sequence). The CDR3 covers 15 residues. The CDR3 loop is CASSSPPPLGSEQFF.

The chain employs TRBV4-3 and TRBJ2-7. Germline lookup yields CDR1 LGHNA and CDR2 YSLEER. The CDR3 totals 16 residues. The CDR3 spells CASSQDWAQSSYEQYF.

The CDR3 loop reads CASSVFGTANEQYF. The chain carries TRBV9 and TRBJ2-7; there is no DNA to check the TCRdb D call of TRBD1. In germline, CDR1 is SGDLS, CDR2 YYNGEE. The CDR3 runs 14 residues.

The chain recombines TRBV29-1 with TRBJ2-2; TCRdb lists TRBD1, though no DNA is available to test this call. The germline gives CDR1 SQVTM, CDR2 ANQGSEA. CDR3 length: 16 amino acids. CDR3 sequence reads: CSVEDRRGRVTGELFF.

The chain couples TRBV5-1 to TRBJ2-1; the D gene TCRdb calls, TRBD1, cannot be checked with no DNA. The CDR3 sequence is 18 residues long. Germline V gene lookup returns CDR1 SGHRS and CDR2 YFSETQ. CDR3 loop: CASSLSRSLTGQHNEQFF.

V and J are TRBV9 and TRBJ1-3. The CDR3 loop spans 16 amino acids. CDR1 and CDR2 from the germline V gene are SGDLS and YYNGEE. The CDR3 sequence is CASSVGWESSGNTIYF.

The chain has TRBV6-2 or TRBV6-3 and TRBJ2-1; TCRdb selects TRBD1, and the lack of DNA leaves this call unchecked. Germline CDR1 reads MNHEY; CDR2 reads SVGEGT. The CDR3 extends over 15 amino acids. This CDR3 reads CASSYGAGSYNEQFF.

J is TRBJ1-1 and V is TRBV19. Germline CDR1 LNHDA, CDR2 SQIVND (reference sequence). The CDR3 length is 12 residues. The CDR3 here is CASSRLNTEAFF.

This rearrangement joins TRBV7-2 to TRBJ2-2. The CDR3 covers 11 residues. Germline loops: CDR1 SGHTA, CDR2 FQGNSA. The CDR3 protein is CASSRTGELFF.